This TCR beta chain appears in the sequencing data of a study of neurological immune-mediated disorders. This clonotype has at least ten counts. As for the cDNA, it was generated by 5'RACE with 10-nucleotide random UMIs. TCRdb analysed the 5' RACE reads with MiXCR anew, one entry per CDR3 protein. The data contain around 97,000 distinct CDR3 sequences, 11% of them singletons. Time point: longitudinal time-point 3. Sequenced material: PBMCs. This sequence was found in a female donor with HTLV-1-associated myelopathy (HAM/TSP).

This CDR3 reads CASSLQGVSRGRGSNEQFF. CDR3 nucleotide sequence: TGTGCCAGCAGCCTACAGGGTGTGAGTCGTGGTAGAGGGTCGAATGAGCAGTTCTTC. This rearrangement joins TRBV2 to TRBJ2-1; D may be TRBD1 (6 bases). Germline CDR1 reads SNHLY; CDR2 reads FYNNEI. Trimming removed 6 bases from V and 7 bases from J, with 31 bases in between. The CDR3 consists of 19 residues.